This T cell receptor (beta chain) was captured in a study of blood T cells in healthy people across ages. Study-wide results and caveats: Significant beta diversity loss was already apparent by age approximately 37, declining roughly linearly. Fewer expanded clones and more diversity marked long-lived versus aged donors.

In regard to this clonotype: What it binds is unknown.

V lost 1 base and J lost 0, with 10 bases in between. This CDR3 has 16 residues. Germline loops: CDR1 LNHDA, CDR2 SQIVND (reference sequence). With a J-beta primer mix and a sample-barcoded 5' primer, a second PCR ran 7 to 11 cycles. Each of the samples gave a minimum of 3 million paired-end reads that contained CDR3. TCRdb itself ran the 5' RACE reads through MiXCR, one entry per CDR3 protein. Seen here are around 780,000 distinct CDR3 sequences, 25% to 30% observed once, and the top ten hold over 2.5%. The same data also contributed to another study, on T cells of mothers and their children. From that study: Within related and unrelated pairs, thymic selection shapes TCR recombination output in a similar way.

The chain carries TRBV19 and TRBJ2-1; no reliable D call. The sequencing input was blood. This TCR derives from a boy between 5 and 17 years old in good health. The chain's CDR3 is CASSIVEDRSYNEQFF. CDR3 nucleotides: TGTGCCAGTAGTATAGTCGAGGACCGCTCCTACAATGAGCAGTTCTTC.